This is a list of T cell receptor beta chains from one sample in a study of blood T cell repertoires in COVID-19. Clones were sequenced by immunoSEQ multiplex PCR, and TCRdb holds only the in-frame ones, with some missing. The table has approximately 300,000 clones, approximately 92% seen once. The sample taken for sequencing was peripheral blood. The receptors shown here come from a woman in her twenties or thirties with COVID-19, enrolled during active disease. Both conserved end residues are part of each CDR3. The D gene is left open where the match is weak. Expanded clones get a size class; other rows say once, few or many, or leave the size out.

clone size	V gene	D gene	J gene	CDR3 DNA	CDR3 protein
-	TRBV9	TRBD1	TRBJ1-1	TGTGCCAGCAGCCTCTGGGACAGGCAGGGTCACGCTTTCTTT	CASSLWDRQGHAFF
-	TRBV28	-	TRBJ1-5	TGTGCCAGCAGTTCCTCAGGGCTTAGCAATCAGCCCCAGCATTTT	CASSSSGLSNQPQHF
-	TRBV2	TRBD1	TRBJ2-5	TGTGCCAGCAGCCGGGACAGGGGAGGAGAGACCCAGTACTTC	CASSRDRGGETQYF
-	TRBV15	TRBD1	TRBJ1-6	TGTGCCACCAGCAGCCCCCCGGGAGTAGGGACAGTCGACTCACCCCTCCACTTT	CATSSPPGVGTVDSPLHF
-	TRBV5-4	TRBD1	TRBJ1-1	TGTGCCAGCAGCACACAGGGGATGAACACTGAAGCTTTCTTT	CASSTQGMNTEAFF
-	TRBV5-1	TRBD1	TRBJ2-7	TGCGCCAGCAGCTTGGGGACAGGGAACTACGAGCAGTACTTC	CASSLGTGNYEQYF
-	TRBV4-1	TRBD2	TRBJ2-7	TGCGCCAGCAGCCAAGACGCGGGAGAAAGCTACGAGCAGTACTTC	CASSQDAGESYEQYF
-	TRBV6-4	TRBD2	TRBJ2-3	TGTGCCAGCAGTGACGGGAGGGCCACAGATACGCAGTATTTT	CASSDGRATDTQYF
-	TRBV5-5	TRBD1	TRBJ1-2	TGTGCCAGCAGCTACTGGACAGGGGGCGCGGGTGGCTACACCTTC	CASSYWTGGAGGYTF
once	TRBV3-1/TRBV3-2	TRBD2	TRBJ2-1	TGTGCCAGCAGCCAGGGGGGGACCAAGGGGCAGTTCTTC	CASSQGGTKGQFF
-	TRBV9	-	TRBJ1-4	TGTGCCAGCAGCGCCGCCGGGACACTTTATGAAAAACTGTTTTTT	CASSAAGTLYEKLFF
-	TRBV2	TRBD1	TRBJ2-5	TGTGCCAGCAAGACGACACAGGGGGCGCGGCAAGAGACCCAGTACTTC	CASKTTQGARQETQYF
-	TRBV7-9	-	TRBJ1-2	TGTGCCAGCAGCCCTAAGGGCGGGACGGTGGACCTCTATGGCTACACCTTC	CASSPKGGTVDLYGYTF
-	TRBV2	-	TRBJ1-5	TGTGCCAGCAGACCCCGGGACACCAGCAATCAGCCCCAGCATTTT	CASRPRDTSNQPQHF
-	TRBV28	-	TRBJ2-2	TGTGCCAGCACACGGAGCTACACCGGGGAGCTGTTTTTT	CASTRSYTGELFF
-	TRBV2	TRBD2	TRBJ2-1	TGTGCCAGCAGGCCTACTAGCGCCCGATACAATGAGCAGTTCTTC	CASRPTSARYNEQFF
-	TRBV2	-	TRBJ2-1	TGTGCCAGCAGGACCGGGACCTACAATGAGCAGTTCTTC	CASRTGTYNEQFF
-	TRBV15	TRBD2	TRBJ2-7	TGTGCCACCAGCAGAGGGGGTGGACAGCCCTGGCGGGAGGGATTCTACGAGCAGTACTTC	CATSRGGGQPWREGFYEQYF
-	TRBV4-1	-	TRBJ1-5	TGCGCCAGCAGCCAAGGAGGGATAAATCAGCCCCAGCATTTT	CASSQGGINQPQHF
-	TRBV28	-	TRBJ1-6	TGTGCCAGCAGACAGGTTGGCGATAATTCACCCCTCCACTTT	CASRQVGDNSPLHF
-	TRBV27	TRBD1	TRBJ2-5	TGTGCCAGCAGTGGTCCCGGGACAGGGCGAGAGACCCAGTACTTC	CASSGPGTGRETQYF
-	TRBV6-1	-	TRBJ2-7	TGTGCCAGCAGTGACCCAGGGCCCTACGAGCAGTACTTC	CASSDPGPYEQYF
-	TRBV3-1/TRBV3-2	TRBD1	TRBJ2-5	TGTGCCAGCAGCCCTTCAAAAGGGAGCCGGGACAGACAAGAGACCCAGTACTTC	CASSPSKGSRDRQETQYF
-	TRBV7-2	-	TRBJ2-7	TGTGCCAGCAGCTTAGTAACCAGGGGAAGCGAGCAGTACTTC	CASSLVTRGSEQYF
-	TRBV28	-	TRBJ1-5	TGTGCCAGCAGTCTCCTAAGTCAGCCCCAGCATTTT	CASSLLSQPQHF
-	TRBV6-6	-	TRBJ1-2	TGTGCCAGCAGTTTCAGGGGCGGTGGCTACACCTTC	CASSFRGGGYTF
-	TRBV7-2	-	TRBJ2-1	TGTGCCAGCAGCATCTCGACCGGGACTTACTACAATGAGCAGTTCTTC	CASSISTGTYYNEQFF
few	TRBV25-1	-	TRBJ1-1	TGTGCCAGCAGTTTGCGGGGGAACACTGAAGCTTTCTTT	CASSLRGNTEAFF
-	TRBV30	-	TRBJ2-3	TGTGCCTGGAGTGGAGCGATCCTCACAGATACGCAGTATTTT	CAWSGAILTDTQYF
-	TRBV30	TRBD1	TRBJ1-4	TGTGCCTGGAGACAGCAGGGGGCTAATGAAAAACTGTTTTTT	CAWRQQGANEKLFF
-	TRBV28	TRBD2	TRBJ2-3	TGTGCCAGCACACGCCAACTAGCGGACACAGATACGCAGTATTTT	CASTRQLADTDTQYF
-	TRBV19	TRBD2	TRBJ2-1	TGTGCCAGTAGTATAGAGGGCCTCTGGGAGGGCCGTGATGAGCAGTTCTTC	CASSIEGLWEGRDEQFF
-	TRBV5-6	TRBD1	TRBJ1-3	TGTGCCAGCACAGGCCAAACAGGGGCTAGAAACACCATATATTTT	CASTGQTGARNTIYF
-	TRBV28	-	TRBJ1-2	TGTGCCAGCAGTTTGGGGGGTTGGGGCTACACCTTC	CASSLGGWGYTF
-	TRBV3-1/TRBV3-2	TRBD1	TRBJ2-1	TGTGCCAGCAGCCCCTGGGACAGGGGGCTTGCCAGCTCCTACAATGAGCAGTTCTTC	CASSPWDRGLASSYNEQFF
-	TRBV7-3	TRBD2	TRBJ2-7	TGTGCCAGCAGCATATCAATCGGACTAGCCGTGTACGAGCAGTACTTC	CASSISIGLAVYEQYF
-	TRBV19	TRBD2	TRBJ2-1	TGTGCCAGTACCCCGACTAGCCAGGAGAGTGAGCAGTTCTTC	CASTPTSQESEQFF
-	TRBV7-6	TRBD1	TRBJ2-5	TGTGCCAGCAGCCGCAACAGGGGGCTACCGGGGGAGACCCAGTACTTC	CASSRNRGLPGETQYF
-	TRBV6-5	-	TRBJ1-6	TGTGCCACCGAGCCACAGACCTTCTATAATTCACCCCTCCACTTT	CATEPQTFYNSPLHF
-	TRBV25-1	-	TRBJ1-3	TGTGCCAGCAGTGTTGAGTCCGACAACTCTGGAAACACCATATATTTT	CASSVESDNSGNTIYF
-	TRBV5-8	TRBD1	TRBJ1-2	TGTGCCAGCCCCACAGTCGGAGCAGGGGGCCATGGCTACACCTTC	CASPTVGAGGHGYTF
-	TRBV6-1	-	TRBJ1-4	TGTGCCAGCAGTGAACGCGGGGCTAATGAAAAACTGTTTTTT	CASSERGANEKLFF